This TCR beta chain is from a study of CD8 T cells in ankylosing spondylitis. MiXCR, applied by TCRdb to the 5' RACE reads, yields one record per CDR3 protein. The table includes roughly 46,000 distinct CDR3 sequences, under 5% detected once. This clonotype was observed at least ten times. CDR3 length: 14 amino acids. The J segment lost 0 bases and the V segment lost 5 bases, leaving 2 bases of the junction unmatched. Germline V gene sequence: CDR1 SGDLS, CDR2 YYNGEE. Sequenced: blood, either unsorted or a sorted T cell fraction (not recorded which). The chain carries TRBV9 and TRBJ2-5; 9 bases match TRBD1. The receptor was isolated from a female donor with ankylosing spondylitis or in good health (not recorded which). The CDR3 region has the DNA TGTGCCAGCAGTAGGACAGGGGACCAAGAGACCCAGTACTTC. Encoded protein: CASSRTGDQETQYF.